This T cell receptor beta chain was identified in a study of T-cell reconstitution after alpha-beta-depleted transplantation in children. The library targeted TCRbeta and was prepared with unique molecular identifiers. TCRdb reanalysed the PCR reads using MiXCR and keeps one entry per CDR3 protein. Of about a million distinct CDR3 sequences in the sample, less than 30% were seen once. Notes on the study in general: Expanded graft clones, several hundred of them, were reportedly the source of alpha-beta T cells about two months after transplant. Newly produced T cells mostly provided counts and TCRbeta diversity after one year, as hyperexpanded clones declined.

Remarks on this clonotype: Antigen unknown.

The germline CDR1 and CDR2 sequences are SGDLS and YYNGEE. The germline V and J ends were trimmed by 3 bases and 7 bases, with 16 bases remaining between them. The CDR3 extends over 14 amino acids. The sample here was PBMCs, mostly from graft donor cells, taken 360 days after TCRalphabeta/CD19-depleted stem cell transplant. V is TRBV9 and J is TRBJ1-2; D perhaps matches TRBD1 (6 bases). The clonotype was recovered from a boy in the first two years of life who had a stem cell transplant for SCID, so the T cells may come from the graft donor. CDR3 DNA sequence: TGTGCCAGCAGCGCTCCGGGACAAGGGCCTGGCTACACCTTC. This codes for CASSAPGQGPGYTF.